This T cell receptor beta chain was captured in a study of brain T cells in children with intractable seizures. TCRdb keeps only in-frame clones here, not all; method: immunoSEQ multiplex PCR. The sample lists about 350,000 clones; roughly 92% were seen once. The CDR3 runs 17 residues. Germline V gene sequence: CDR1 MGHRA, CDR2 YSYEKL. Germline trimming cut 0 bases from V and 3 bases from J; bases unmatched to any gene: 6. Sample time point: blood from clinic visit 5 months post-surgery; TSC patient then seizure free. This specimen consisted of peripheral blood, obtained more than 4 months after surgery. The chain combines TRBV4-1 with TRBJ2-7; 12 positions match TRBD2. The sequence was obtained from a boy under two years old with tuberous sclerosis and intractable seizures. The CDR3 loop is CASSQEGVTSGSYEQYF. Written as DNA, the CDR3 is TGCGCCAGCAGCCAAGAGGGGGTGACTAGCGGGAGCTACGAGCAGTACTTC.